What follows are 30 T cell receptor beta chains derived from one specimen sequenced in a study of cytomegalovirus exposure and HLA in healthy donors (dated by TCRdb to about 2017). Library method: the immunoSEQ multiplex PCR assay. For the multiplex PCR, a mixture combining 60 forward primers for TCR Vbeta segments and 13 reverse primers for TCR Jbeta segments was used. TCRdb stores this immuneACCESS table with in-frame sequences only. Part of the clones is absent; in the studies checked, under half of the shortfall reflects unresolved V genes, and no reason is known for the rest. In this sample the table shows about 120,000 clones, more than 9% of which occur a single time. The ten largest clonotypes hold around 5% of the sample. Sequenced: PBMCs. These TCRs come from a woman aged 18-35 years in good health and CMV-seropositive.

CDR3 region: CASYPVPGGSNEKLFF. The DNA of the CDR3 is TGCGCCAGCTACCCCGTTCCCGGAGGCTCTAATGAAAAACTGTTTTTT. The V call is TRBV5-1, the J call TRBJ1-4, with D hard to call. The CDR3 runs to 16 residues. The germline V gene has CDR1 SGHRS and CDR2 YFSETQ. Trimming removed 7 bases at V and 3 bases at J, with 19 bases between.

This clone was detected only a few times. The genes are TRBV2 and TRBJ1-5; 7 nucleotides agree with TRBD1. Germline loops: CDR1 SNHLY, CDR2 FYNNEI. CDR3 length equals 15 residues. Losses at the gene ends were 6 bases for V and 4 bases for J; bases not matched to a gene: 9. The CDR3 is CASRETDRPNQPQHF. CDR3 DNA sequence: TGTGCCAGCAGGGAAACGGACAGGCCAAATCAGCCCCAGCATTTT.

This clone occurred a few times. This chain connects TRBV7-9 to TRBJ2-5; 7 nucleotides agree with TRBD2. Losses at the gene ends were 5 bases for V and 5 bases for J; bases not matched to a gene: 8. CDR1 and CDR2 from the germline V gene are SEHNR and FQNEAQ (reference sequence). The CDR3 contains 14 residues. CDR3 sequence reads: CASSRTTGGETQYF. The CDR3, as DNA: TGTGCCAGCAGCCGGACTACCGGGGGGGAGACCCAGTACTTC.

The chain employs TRBV11-2 and TRBJ2-1; 7 nucleotides match TRBD2. Germline V gene data show CDR1 as SGHAT and CDR2 as FQNNGV. The CDR3 runs 16 residues. After removal of 5 bases from V and 6 bases from J, the junction contained 13 bases not matched to a gene. CDR3 in DNA: TGTGCCAGCAGCCGACCCTTGACTAGCCGGCGCAATGAGCAGTTCTTC. Its protein is CASSRPLTSRRNEQFF.

The chain combines TRBV15 with TRBJ1-3, with D hard to call. The CDR3 is made up of 15 amino acids. Trimming took off 0 bases at V and 4 bases at J, with 10 bases between the two ends. Germline V CDR1 and CDR2: LNHNV, YYDKDF (reference sequence). The CDR3 sequence is CATSRDRVVGNTIYF. The CDR3, as DNA: TGTGCCACCAGCAGAGATCGGGTTGTGGGAAACACCATATATTTT.

In this sample, this clone turned up a few times. This rearrangement joins TRBV30 to TRBJ2-2; weak D call: TRBD2 (6 bases). CDR1 and CDR2 from the germline V gene are GTSNPN and SVGIG (reference sequence). The CDR3 has 13 residues. V lost 2 bases to trimming and J lost 6 bases, with 10 bases between them. The CDR3 nucleotides are TGTGCCTGGAGTCTCCGACTAGCCGGGGAGCTGTTTTTT. Translation: CAWSLRLAGELFF.

This clone came up a few times. V gene TRBV30 combines with J gene TRBJ2-7; 9 nucleotides align to TRBD1. With V trimmed by 5 bases and J by 5 bases, 7 bases remained unmatched. The CDR3 spans 13 residues. Germline assignment: CDR1 GTSNPN and CDR2 SVGIG (reference sequence). The CDR3 loop is CAWGGTGWDEQYF. CDR3 nucleotides: TGTGCCTGGGGCGGGACAGGGTGGGACGAGCAGTACTTC. Full variable domain (remainder filled in from reference TRBV30 and TRBJ2-7): SQTIHQWPATLVQPVGSPLSLECTVEGTSNPNLYWYRQAAGRGLQLLFYSVGIGQISSEVPQNLSASRPQDRQFILSSKKLLLSDSGFYLCAWGGTGWDEQYFGPGTRLTVT.

CDR3 amino acids: CASTSGIGPGYGYTF. For the CDR3, the DNA is TGTGCCAGCACCTCCGGGATCGGCCCCGGGTATGGCTACACCTTC. The J gene is TRBJ1-2, the V gene TRBV6-5; D is unclear. The germline V gene has CDR1 MNHEY and CDR2 SVGAGI. This CDR3 has 15 residues. With 7 bases removed from V and 5 bases from J, the gap between germline ends came to 20 bases.

This clone was found a few times. The chain uses TRBV6-5 and TRBJ2-7; tentatively, D is TRBD2 (5 bases). Germline V CDR1 and CDR2: MNHEY, SVGAGI. CDR3 length equals 13 residues. The germline V and J ends were trimmed by 6 bases and 3 bases, with 12 bases remaining between them. Here the CDR3 DNA reads TGTGCCAGCAGCCCGACCGAGGGCTACGAGCAGTACTTC. Translated: CASSPTEGYEQYF.

The rearrangement links TRBV29-1 to TRBJ2-4; tentative D call: TRBD2 (6 bases). With 1 base removed from V and 7 bases from J, the gap between germline ends came to 14 bases. The germline gives CDR1 SQVTM, CDR2 ANQGSEA. CDR3 size: 14 residues. This CDR3 reads CSVEGGTAGNIQYF. CDR3 DNA: TGCAGCGTTGAAGGAGGCACGGCGGGGAACATTCAGTACTTC.

This clone showed up just a few times. V and J are TRBV9 and TRBJ2-1, with D possibly TRBD2 on 5 matching bases. CDR1 is SGDLS and CDR2 is YYNGEE in the germline V gene. The CDR3 has 15 amino acids. Trimming stripped 0 bases from V and 5 bases from J, with 12 bases between. DNA of the CDR3: TGTGCCAGCAGCGTAGAAGGACTTACCAACAATGAGCAGTTCTTC. Its translation is CASSVEGLTNNEQFF.

This clone was observed a few times. V gene TRBV6-1 combines with J gene TRBJ2-2; TRBD1 matches 7 bases. The V gene's germline CDR1 is MNHNS and CDR2 SASEGT. There are 14 residues in the CDR3. V was clipped by 2 bases and J by 6 bases; unmatched bases: 3. CDR3 sequence: CASSERGRPGELFF. In nucleotides, the CDR3 is TGTGCCAGCAGTGAAAGGGGGCGCCCCGGGGAGCTGTTTTTT.

This clone was found a few times. J is TRBJ1-1 and V is TRBV28; tentative D call: TRBD1 (6 bases). Trimming removed 6 bases at V and 2 bases at J, with 16 bases between. CDR3 length: 15 residues. The germline V gene encodes CDR1 MDHEN and CDR2 SYDVKM. The CDR3 loop reads CASRKEGHPNTEAFF. CDR3 nucleotides: TGTGCCAGCAGAAAAGAGGGACACCCTAACACTGAAGCTTTCTTT.

The chain is built from TRBV5-5 and TRBJ2-5; D is unclear. This CDR3 has 13 amino acids. V was trimmed by 2 bases and J by 5 bases, leaving 10 bases between them. Germline V gene sequence: CDR1 SGHKS, CDR2 YYEKEE (reference sequence). CDR3 region: CASSFMRWETQYF. The CDR3 bases are TGTGCCAGCAGCTTCATGAGGTGGGAGACCCAGTACTTC. Full variable domain (missing parts from reference TRBV5-5 and TRBJ2-5): DAGVTQSPTHLIKTRGQQVTLRCSPISGHKSVSWYQQVLGQGPQFIFQYYEKEERGRGNFPDRFSARQFPNYSSELNVNALLLGDSALYLCASSFMRWETQYFGPGTRLLVL.

The sample holds a few counts of this clone. The rearrangement links TRBV10-3 to TRBJ1-2, with D possibly matching TRBD1 (6 bases). Germline V gives CDR1 ENHRY, CDR2 SYGVKD. This CDR3 is built from 17 residues. V lost 7 bases and J 1 base, leaving 22 bases between the germline ends. CDR3 amino acids: CAIKDRDIYPVNYGYTF. The CDR3, as DNA: TGTGCCATCAAAGACCGGGACATCTATCCCGTTAACTATGGCTACACCTTC.

This clone was counted only a few times. V is TRBV4-1 and J is TRBJ1-5; no clear D. Germline CDR1 and CDR2: MGHRA and YSYEKL. Deletions cut 1 base from V and 7 bases from J, with 8 bases between. The CDR3 is 13 residues long. The CDR3 DNA follows: TGCGCCAGCAGCCAAGGGCCAAAGCAGCCCCAGCATTTT. Encoded protein: CASSQGPKQPQHF.

V gene TRBV28 combines with J gene TRBJ1-1, with 7 nucleotides matching TRBD1. The ends lost 5 bases at V and 2 bases at J; junction bases unmatched: 5. The CDR3 length is 14 residues. CDR1 MDHEN and CDR2 SYDVKM come from the germline V gene. CDR3 nucleotide sequence: TGTGCCAGCAGTCCCGGGACAGCAAACACTGAAGCTTTCTTT. Translated: CASSPGTANTEAFF.

This clone was detected only a few times. The V gene is TRBV11-1, the J gene TRBJ2-7; 8 bases agree with TRBD1. The germline V gene encodes CDR1 SGHAT and CDR2 FQDESV (reference sequence). Trimming cost V 5 bases and J 4 bases; bases outside gene matches: 7. The CDR3 has 14 residues. The CDR3 loop is CASSQDRAGYEQYF. For the CDR3, the DNA is TGTGCCAGCAGCCAGGACAGGGCGGGGTACGAGCAGTACTTC.

The V call is TRBV28, the J call TRBJ2-7; D may be TRBD2 (5 bases). CDR3 length equals 15 residues. V was trimmed by 2 bases and J by 2 bases, leaving 13 bases between them. Germline V gene sequence: CDR1 MDHEN, CDR2 SYDVKM. CDR3 coding DNA: TGTGCCAGCAGTTTAGTTCGGGGTCCAACCTACGAGCAGTACTTC. This encodes CASSLVRGPTYEQYF.

With regard to this clone: Distinct nucleotide sequences in the sample also encode this CDR3. This chain connects TRBV5-1 to TRBJ1-1; a weak D match, TRBD1 (6 bases). Germline CDR1 SGHRS, CDR2 YFSETQ. The CDR3 has 15 residues. V shed 2 bases and J shed 6 bases, with 17 bases lying between them. The CDR3 sequence: CASSLPQGEIAEAFF. As DNA, the CDR3 is TGCGCCAGCAGCTTACCACAGGGAGAGATAGCTGAAGCTTTCTTT.

The chain employs TRBV11-3 and TRBJ2-5; weak D call: TRBD2 (5 bases). Germline lookup yields CDR1 SGHNT and CDR2 YENEEA. Trimming took 2 bases from V and 5 from J, leaving 9 bases between them. There are 13 residues in the CDR3. The CDR3 DNA is TGTGCCAGCAGCTTATTTGAGCGGGAGACCCAGTACTTC. As protein: CASSLFERETQYF.

In this sample, this clone turned up a few times. The rearrangement joins TRBV27 to TRBJ2-5, with 8 bases lining up with TRBD1. Germline V CDR1 and CDR2: MNHEY, SMNVEV (reference sequence). This CDR3 has 12 amino acids. Trimming cost V 4 bases and J 9 bases; bases outside gene matches: 4. The CDR3 sequence: CASSSYRGAQYF. CDR3 bases: TGTGCCAGCAGTTCATACAGGGGGGCCCAGTACTTC.

The chain has TRBV6-5 and TRBJ2-1; TRBD2 is a possible D gene (8 bases). This CDR3 comprises 15 residues. Looked up from germline, CDR1 is MNHEY and CDR2 is SVGAGI. Trimming removed 6 bases at V and 8 bases at J, with 20 bases between. CDR3 sequence reads: CASSPGLGGGDEQFF. The CDR3 DNA follows: TGTGCCAGCAGCCCGGGACTAGGGGGCGGGGATGAGCAGTTCTTC.

V usage is TRBV7-2 and J usage is TRBJ2-7, with TRBD1 identical over 8 bases. Per germline, CDR1 SGHTA and CDR2 FQGNSA. The CDR3 loop spans 17 amino acids. Germline trimming cut 5 bases from V and 6 bases from J; bases unmatched to any gene: 18. This CDR3 reads CASSLTTSTGGKGEQYF. CDR3 nucleotides: TGTGCCAGCAGCCTAACGACGTCAACAGGGGGAAAGGGCGAGCAGTACTTC.

The chain recombines TRBV25-1 with TRBJ1-1; D uncertain. The CDR3 spans 13 residues. CDR1 is MGHDK, CDR2 SYGVNS, per germline. V was cut by 4 bases and J by 5 bases, with 11 bases left in between. The CDR3 is CASSGGEATEAFF. CDR3 nucleotides: TGTGCCAGCAGTGGTGGAGAGGCAACTGAAGCTTTCTTT.

J is TRBJ2-2 and V is TRBV14; D gene ambiguous. V lost 5 bases and J 7 bases, leaving 8 bases between the germline ends. From germline, CDR1 is SGHDN and CDR2 FVKESK. The CDR3 consists of 12 residues. CDR3 residues: CASSLRGGELFF. In DNA, the CDR3 is TGTGCCAGCAGCTTGCGCGGCGGGGAGCTGTTTTTT. Variable domain in full (rest from reference TRBV14 and TRBJ2-2): EAGVTQFPSHSVIEKGQTVTLRCDPISGHDNLYWYRRVMGKEIKFLLHFVKESKQDESGMPNNRFLAERTGGTYSTLKVQPAELEDSGVYFCASSLRGGELFFGEGSRLTVL.

This clone was counted between two and nine times. The rearrangement uses TRBV5-1 and TRBJ1-1; tentative D call: TRBD1 (6 bases). V shed 1 base and J shed 2 bases, with 15 bases lying between them. This CDR3 has 16 amino acids. CDR1 is SGHRS and CDR2 is YFSETQ in the germline V gene. The CDR3: CASSLSRGTQNTEAFF. CDR3 nucleotides: TGCGCCAGCAGCTTGTCCAGGGGAACTCAAAACACTGAAGCTTTCTTT.

Only a few counts were recorded for this clone. Other DNA sequences of this sample code for an identical CDR3. The J gene is TRBJ1-1, the V gene TRBV7-9; D perhaps matches TRBD1 (6 bases). Germline CDR1 and CDR2: SEHNR and FQNEAQ (reference sequence). The CDR3 loop spans 14 amino acids. V was clipped by 5 bases and J by 0 bases, with 10 bases between them. The CDR3 protein is CASSRGQMNTEAFF. In DNA form, the CDR3 reads TGTGCCAGCAGCCGTGGACAGATGAACACTGAAGCTTTCTTT. The entire variable domain, with the rest obtained from reference TRBV7-9 and TRBJ1-1, is as follows: DTGVSQNPRHKITKRGQNVTFRCDPISEHNRLYWYRQTLGQGPEFLTYFQNEAQLEKSRLLSDRFSAERPKGSFSTLEIQRTEQGDSAMYLCASSRGQMNTEAFFGQGTRLTVV.

Only a few counts were recorded for this clone. The CDR3 loop reads CASSLGLQSSYEQYF. In nucleotides, the CDR3 is TGCGCCAGCAGCTTAGGACTCCAGAGCTCCTACGAGCAGTACTTC. This chain uses TRBV5-1 with TRBJ2-7; TRBD2 is a possible D gene (5 bases). The ends were cut back, 2 bases at V and 0 bases at J, with 12 bases in the middle. Germline V gene data show CDR1 as SGHRS and CDR2 as YFSETQ. CDR3 length: 15 residues. The variable domain in full, completed from reference TRBV5-1 and TRBJ2-7, reads KAGVTQTPRYLIKTRGQQVTLSCSPISGHRSVSWYQQTPGQGLQFLFEYFSETQRNKGNFPGRFSGRQFSNSRSEMNVSTLELGDSALYLCASSLGLQSSYEQYFGPGTRLTVT.

CDR3: CASSAQGLTDTQYF. CDR3 in DNA: TGTGCCAGCAGTGCGCAGGGTCTCACAGATACGCAGTATTTT. The genes are TRBV2 and TRBJ2-3; perhaps TRBD1 as D (5 bases). This CDR3 region has 14 residues. Trimming removed 4 bases at V and 2 bases at J, with 10 bases between. In germline, CDR1 is SNHLY, CDR2 FYNNEI.